These T cell receptor beta chains were read from a single sample in a study of regulatory T cells in long-lasting Graves disease. Each CDR3 protein gets one entry after TCRdb re-called the multiplex PCR reads with MiXCR. The table lists more than 450,000 distinct CDR3 sequences, around 15% of them singletons, with roughly an eighth in the top ten. Separately, the same data were catalogued under a study of T cells in Graves' hyperthyroidism and ophthalmopathy.

The sample was peripheral blood mononuclear cells (PBMCs), taken at new diagnosis, from a patient treated with antithyroid drugs. The receptors come from a man aged 35 to 55 with Graves disease. CDR3s include the opening cysteine and the closing phenylalanine or tryptophan. A D gene is named only where the DNA matches it firmly.

V | D | CDR3
TRBV30 | - | CAWRPKKGFNEKLFF
TRBV28 | - | CASSLMEYGNQPQHF
TRBV5-1 | TRBD1 | CASSLGRGQKHPNEQFF
TRBV5-6 | TRBD1 | CASSAGTGGPNSPLHF
TRBV5-8 | - | CASSPTVNTGELFF
TRBV28 | TRBD2 | CASSLEAGATGELFF
TRBV3-1 | - | CASSLSTGFEQYF
TRBV30 | - | CAWSVLDSIWGTQYF
TRBV2 | TRBD2 | CASSETGSGRVEQFF
TRBV29-1 | - | CSAIFEGEQFF